This entry features one T cell receptor beta chain sequence. Its antigen is not known. CDR1 SGHTA and CDR2 FQGNSA come from the germline V gene. There are 13 residues in the CDR3. Trimming left V 5 bases short and J 1 base short, with 8 bases between. Donors consisted of healthy bone marrow donors. The source of the sample is a study of cytomegalovirus exposure and HLA in healthy donors. Study results and caveats: Solely CMV serostatus was available to characterize immune exposure. Per published accounts, TCR beta sequences correctly predicted the HLA-A and HLA-B alleles of most subjects.

PCR used 60 Vbeta primers and 13 Jbeta primers. Clones were sequenced by immunoSEQ multiplex PCR, and TCRdb holds only the in-frame ones, with some missing. This table has under 95,000 clones, around 80% appearing once. This chain joins TRBV7-2 and TRBJ1-2; D is unclear. Sequenced input: PBMCs. This receptor was obtained from a male donor in good health and CMV-seronegative. CDR3 DNA sequence: TGTGCCAGCAGCCAGTCCTTTAACTATGGCTACACCTTC. Protein product: CASSQSFNYGYTF.